Presented here are 20 T cell receptor beta chains from one specimen sequenced in a study of cytomegalovirus exposure and HLA in healthy donors. The assay was immunoSEQ multiplex PCR, and TCRdb's table has in-frame clones only and misses some. The sample carries 160,000 or so clones, roughly 91% recorded once. Sequencing was done on a sample of PBMCs. Receptors originate from a man between 18 and 29 years old in good health and CMV-seronegative.

This rearrangement joins TRBV18 to TRBJ1-1, with D tentatively TRBD1 (5 bases). In germline, CDR1 is KGHSH, CDR2 LQKENI. This CDR3 has 15 amino acids. The ends were cut back, 4 bases at V and 3 bases at J, with 15 bases in the middle. As DNA, the CDR3 is TGTGCCAGCTCACTCCCCAGGCAAGGGGACACTGAAGCTTTCTTT. Its translation is CASSLPRQGDTEAFF.

This clone was seen once. This chain joins TRBV30 and TRBJ2-2; the match to TRBD1 covers 9 bases. V gave up 2 bases and J gave up 7 bases; unmatched junction bases: 5. Per the germline V gene, CDR1 is GTSNPN and CDR2 is SVGIG (reference sequence). The CDR3 length is 14 residues. The DNA of the CDR3 is TGTGCCTGGAGTAACAGGGGGCGGATCGGGGAGCTGTTTTTT. It yields the protein CAWSNRGRIGELFF.

The chain combines TRBV10-3 with TRBJ2-7; no clear D. This CDR3 has 11 residues. Trimming removed 8 bases at V and 5 bases at J, with 10 bases between. Looked up from germline, CDR1 is ENHRY and CDR2 is SYGVKD. In nucleotides, the CDR3 is TGTGCCATCGGCGGTACCCACGAGCAGTACTTC. Translated: CAIGGTHEQYF.

The chain recombines TRBV5-4 with TRBJ2-1; 8 positions match TRBD2. Germline CDR1 SGHNT, CDR2 YYREEE (reference sequence). Losses at the gene ends were 0 bases for V and 2 bases for J; bases not matched to a gene: 4. The CDR3 spans 16 residues. CDR3 sequence: CASSLGAGGTYNEQFF. The DNA of the CDR3 is TGTGCCAGCAGCTTGGGTGCGGGAGGCACCTACAATGAGCAGTTCTTC.

This chain uses TRBV7-9 with TRBJ2-2, with 11 bases aligning to TRBD2. V lost 6 bases and J lost 5; bases outside the gene matches: 5. Germline V gives CDR1 SEHNR, CDR2 FQNEAQ (reference sequence). The length of the CDR3 is 15 residues. The CDR3 DNA reads TGTGCCAGCAGACTAGCGGGGGTCTTAACCGGGGAGCTGTTTTTT. Amino acids: CASRLAGVLTGELFF. Filled out from reference TRBV7-9 and TRBJ2-2, the complete variable domain reads DTGVSQNPRHKITKRGQNVTFRCDPISEHNRLYWYRQTLGQGPEFLTYFQNEAQLEKSRLLSDRFSAERPKGSFSTLEIQRTEQGDSAMYLCASRLAGVLTGELFFGEGSRLTVL.

The chain carries TRBV4-3 and TRBJ2-1; D is ambiguous. The CDR3 is 15 amino acids. The germline V and J ends were trimmed by 0 bases and 2 bases, with 8 bases remaining between them. CDR1 and CDR2 (germline): LGHNA, YSLEER. CDR3: CASSQDRGTYNEQFF. The CDR3 DNA follows: TGCGCCAGCAGCCAAGACCGCGGCACCTACAATGAGCAGTTCTTC.

The genes are TRBV11-2 and TRBJ2-5; D perhaps matches TRBD2 (7 bases). Trimming left V 3 bases short and J 5 bases short, with 19 bases between. CDR1 and CDR2 from the germline V gene are SGHAT and FQNNGV. This CDR3 is 16 amino acids long. CDR3 nucleotide sequence: TGTGCCAGCAGCTTTGCCCCGGCGGGGGCTTGGGAGACCCAGTACTTC. This encodes CASSFAPAGAWETQYF.

This chain uses TRBV4-3 with TRBJ2-2; tentatively, D is TRBD2 (5 bases). The germline CDR1 and CDR2 sequences are LGHNA and YSLEER. This CDR3 is 16 amino acids long. V lost 2 bases to trimming and J lost 0 bases, with 10 bases between them. The CDR3 region has the DNA TGCGCCAGCAGCCAAAAGGGAGTAACGAACACCGGGGAGCTGTTTTTT. Translated: CASSQKGVTNTGELFF.

This clone was seen once. The chain recombines TRBV19 with TRBJ2-1; D not resolved. The germline gives CDR1 LNHDA, CDR2 SQIVND (reference sequence). This CDR3 is 16 amino acids long. V shed 1 base and J shed 0 bases, with 10 bases lying between them. CDR3 region: CASSIATRSSYNEQFF. The DNA of the CDR3 is TGTGCCAGTAGTATAGCTACGCGGTCCTCCTACAATGAGCAGTTCTTC.

The rearrangement links TRBV6-5 to TRBJ1-1; D is undetermined. This CDR3 region has 15 residues. Germline V CDR1 and CDR2: MNHEY, SVGAGI. With 0 bases removed from V and 0 bases from J, the gap between germline ends came to 8 bases. The CDR3 nucleotides read TGTGCCAGCAGTTACTCGATCGGGGTGAACACTGAAGCTTTCTTT. Its translation: CASSYSIGVNTEAFF.

The gene calls are TRBV6-1 and TRBJ2-7; the D gene is possibly TRBD1 (5 bases). The V gene's germline CDR1 is MNHNS and CDR2 SASEGT. The V and J ends lost 10 bases and 5 bases respectively, with 18 bases between them. CDR3 length equals 13 residues. As DNA, the CDR3 is TGTGCCACGCTCGGGCAGGGCCGGAACGAGCAGTACTTC. Protein product: CATLGQGRNEQYF.

The V call is TRBV18, the J call TRBJ2-5, with 8 nucleotides matching TRBD1. The CDR3 extends over 13 amino acids. The germline gives CDR1 KGHSH, CDR2 LQKENI. V dropped 8 bases and J dropped 5; count of bases not matched to a gene: 7. As DNA, the CDR3 is TGTGCCAGCGGCAGGGGGCAGGAGGAGACCCAGTACTTC. This sequence encodes CASGRGQEETQYF.

The chain employs TRBV11-2 and TRBJ2-3; D is undetermined. Trimming stripped 3 bases from V and 2 bases from J, with 6 bases between. Germline lookup yields CDR1 SGHAT and CDR2 FQNNGV. This CDR3 region has 13 residues. The CDR3 DNA reads TGTGCCAGCAGCTTGGCAAACACAGATACGCAGTATTTT. Translating gives CASSLANTDTQYF.

The rearrangement joins TRBV5-4 to TRBJ2-7, with D perhaps TRBD2 (6 bases). Trimming cost V 5 bases and J 5 bases, with 20 bases left between them. The CDR3 spans 15 residues. Looked up from germline, CDR1 is SGHNT and CDR2 is YYREEE (reference sequence). In nucleotides, the CDR3 is TGTGCCAGCAGTCCCGAAGCCAGTAGGGAGGACGAGCAGTACTTC. The encoded protein is CASSPEASREDEQYF.

This sequence joins TRBV19 and TRBJ2-2; D is ambiguous. The CDR3 loop spans 13 amino acids. In germline, CDR1 is LNHDA, CDR2 SQIVND (reference sequence). V was clipped by 5 bases and J by 6 bases, with 10 bases between them. The CDR3 is CASSSPEAGELFF. The CDR3 nucleotides are TGTGCCAGTAGTTCCCCCGAGGCCGGGGAGCTGTTTTTT.

The chain combines TRBV5-1 with TRBJ2-1; 7 bases align to TRBD1. Germline loops: CDR1 SGHRS, CDR2 YFSETQ. V lost 4 bases and J lost 0; bases outside the gene matches: 4. This CDR3 region has 15 residues. In nucleotides, the CDR3 is TGCGCCAGCAGCCCGGCAGGGGGCTCCTACAATGAGCAGTTCTTC. It codes for CASSPAGGSYNEQFF.

This chain links TRBV6-5 with TRBJ1-2; no clear D. The germline V and J ends were trimmed by 0 bases and 1 base, with 6 bases remaining between them. The germline gives CDR1 MNHEY, CDR2 SVGAGI. The CDR3 spans 14 residues. CDR3 DNA sequence: TGTGCCAGCAGTTACTCGGGCAGTAACTATGGCTACACCTTC. Translating it yields CASSYSGSNYGYTF.

The chain recombines TRBV27 with TRBJ1-2; D unclear. In germline, CDR1 is MNHEY, CDR2 SMNVEV (reference sequence). The CDR3 totals 16 residues. Trimming pared 2 bases from V and 2 bases from J, leaving 15 bases between. The CDR3 DNA sequence: TGTGCCAGCAGTTTAATGGGCCAGAACTTAAACTATGGCTACACCTTC. It encodes CASSLMGQNLNYGYTF.

The V gene is TRBV6-6, the J gene TRBJ2-2; D is unresolved. Deletions cut 4 bases from V and 5 bases from J, with 11 bases between. CDR1 and CDR2 from the germline V gene are MNHNY and SVGAGI (reference sequence). This CDR3 region has 14 residues. The CDR3 nucleotides are TGTGCCAGCAGTTCTTACTCTGAAACCGGGGAGCTGTTTTTT. Protein product: CASSSYSETGELFF.

The chain uses TRBV5-6 and TRBJ2-7, with a weak D call TRBD2 (5 bases). The CDR3 consists of 13 residues. Germline V gene data show CDR1 as SGHDT and CDR2 as YYEEEE. Trimming took 6 bases from V and 3 from J, leaving 13 bases between them. The CDR3 here is CASIRRGHYEQYF. Here the CDR3 DNA reads TGTGCCAGCATCCGACGGGGTCACTACGAGCAGTACTTC.